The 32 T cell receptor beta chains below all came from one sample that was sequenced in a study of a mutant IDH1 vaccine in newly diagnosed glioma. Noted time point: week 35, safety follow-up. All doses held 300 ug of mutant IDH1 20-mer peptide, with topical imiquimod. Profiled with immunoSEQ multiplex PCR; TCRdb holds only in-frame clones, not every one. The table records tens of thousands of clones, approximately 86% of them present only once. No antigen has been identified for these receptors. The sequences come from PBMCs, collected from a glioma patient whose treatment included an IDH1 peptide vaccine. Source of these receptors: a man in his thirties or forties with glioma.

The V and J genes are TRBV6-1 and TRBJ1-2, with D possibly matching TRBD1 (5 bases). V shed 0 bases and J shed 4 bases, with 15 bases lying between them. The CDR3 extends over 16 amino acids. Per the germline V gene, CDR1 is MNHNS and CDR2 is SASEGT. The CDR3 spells CASSEAAGNAGYGYTF. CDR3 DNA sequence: TGTGCCAGCAGTGAAGCGGCAGGGAATGCTGGCTATGGCTACACCTTC.

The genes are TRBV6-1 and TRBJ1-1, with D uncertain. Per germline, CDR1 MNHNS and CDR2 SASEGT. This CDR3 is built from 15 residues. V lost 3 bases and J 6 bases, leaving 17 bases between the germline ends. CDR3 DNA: TGTGCCAGCAGTGAGCAGCCCGCGGGGAGGTCTGAAGCTTTCTTT. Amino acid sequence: CASSEQPAGRSEAFF.

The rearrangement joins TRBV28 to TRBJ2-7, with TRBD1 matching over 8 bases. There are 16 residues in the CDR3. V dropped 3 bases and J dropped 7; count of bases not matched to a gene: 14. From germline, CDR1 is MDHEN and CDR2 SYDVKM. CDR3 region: CASSFPSYRGSGEQYF. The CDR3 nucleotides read TGTGCCAGCAGTTTTCCTTCTTACAGGGGGTCGGGGGAGCAGTACTTC.

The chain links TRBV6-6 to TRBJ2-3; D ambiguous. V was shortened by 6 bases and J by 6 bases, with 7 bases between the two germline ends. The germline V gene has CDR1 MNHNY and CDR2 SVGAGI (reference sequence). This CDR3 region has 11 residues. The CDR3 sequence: CASSPRDTQYF. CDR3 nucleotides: TGTGCCAGCAGCCCCCGGGATACGCAGTATTTT.

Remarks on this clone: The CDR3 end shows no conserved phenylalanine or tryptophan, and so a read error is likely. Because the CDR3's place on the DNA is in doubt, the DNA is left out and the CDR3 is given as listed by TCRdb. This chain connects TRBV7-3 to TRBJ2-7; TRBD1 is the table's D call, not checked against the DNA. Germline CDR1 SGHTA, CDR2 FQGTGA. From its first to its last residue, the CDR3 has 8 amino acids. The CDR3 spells CASSPVSD.

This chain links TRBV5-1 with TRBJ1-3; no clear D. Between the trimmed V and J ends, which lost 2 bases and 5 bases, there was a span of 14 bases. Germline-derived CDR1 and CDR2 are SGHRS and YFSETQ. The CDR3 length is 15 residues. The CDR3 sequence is CASSFLDHRRNTIYF. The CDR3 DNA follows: TGCGCCAGCAGCTTCCTTGACCACCGGAGAAACACCATATATTTT.

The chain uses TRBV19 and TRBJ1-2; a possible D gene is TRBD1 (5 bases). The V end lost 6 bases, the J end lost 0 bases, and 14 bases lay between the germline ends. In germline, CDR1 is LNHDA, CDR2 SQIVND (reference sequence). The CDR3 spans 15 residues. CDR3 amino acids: CASSAQGGANYGYTF. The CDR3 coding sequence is TGTGCCAGTAGCGCGCAGGGAGGAGCTAACTATGGCTACACCTTC.

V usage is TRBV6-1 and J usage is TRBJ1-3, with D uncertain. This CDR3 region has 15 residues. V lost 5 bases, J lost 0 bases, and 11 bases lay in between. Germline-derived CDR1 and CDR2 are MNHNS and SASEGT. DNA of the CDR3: TGTGCCAGCAGTATACGACGGACCTCTGGAAACACCATATATTTT. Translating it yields CASSIRRTSGNTIYF.

The CDR3 spells CASSRGGNYGYTF. CDR3 DNA sequence: TGTGCCAGCAGCCGGGGCGGTAACTATGGCTACACCTTC. The chain joins TRBV7-3 to TRBJ1-2; tentatively, D is TRBD1 (5 bases). V gave up 5 bases and J gave up 1 base, with 8 bases separating them. CDR1 and CDR2 from the germline V gene are SGHTA and FQGTGA. This CDR3 comprises 13 residues.

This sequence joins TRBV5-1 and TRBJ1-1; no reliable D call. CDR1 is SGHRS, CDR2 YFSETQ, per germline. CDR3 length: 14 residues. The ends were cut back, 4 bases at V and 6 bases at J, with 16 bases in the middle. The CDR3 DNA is TGCGCCAGCAGCACCCAGCCGATACCACCTGAAGCTTTCTTT. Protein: CASSTQPIPPEAFF.

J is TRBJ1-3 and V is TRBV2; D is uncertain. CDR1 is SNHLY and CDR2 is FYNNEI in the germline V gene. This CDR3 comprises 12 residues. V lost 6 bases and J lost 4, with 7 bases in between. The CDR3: CASSPLGNTIYF. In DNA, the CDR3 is TGTGCCAGCAGCCCCTTAGGAAACACCATATATTTT.

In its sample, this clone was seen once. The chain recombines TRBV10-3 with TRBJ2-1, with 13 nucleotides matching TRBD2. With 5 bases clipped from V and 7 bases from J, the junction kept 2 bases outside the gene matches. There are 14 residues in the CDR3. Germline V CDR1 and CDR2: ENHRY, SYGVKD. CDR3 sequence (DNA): TGTGCCATCAGTTGGACTAGCGGGAGTAATGAGCAGTTCTTC. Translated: CAISWTSGSNEQFF.

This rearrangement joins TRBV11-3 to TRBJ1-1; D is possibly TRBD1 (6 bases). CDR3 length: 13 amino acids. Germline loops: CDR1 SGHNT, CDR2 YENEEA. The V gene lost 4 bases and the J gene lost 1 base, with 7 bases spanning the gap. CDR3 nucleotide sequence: TGTGCCAGCAGCTCGACAGGGAACACTGAAGCTTTCTTT. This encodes CASSSTGNTEAFF.

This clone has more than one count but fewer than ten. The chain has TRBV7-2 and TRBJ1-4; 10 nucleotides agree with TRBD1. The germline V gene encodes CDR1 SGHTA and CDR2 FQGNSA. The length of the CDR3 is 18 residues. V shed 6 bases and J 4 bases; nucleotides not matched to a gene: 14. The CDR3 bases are TGTGCCAGCAGTAAGGGGGGGACAGGGGACTCTAATAATGAAAAACTGTTTTTT. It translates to CASSKGGTGDSNNEKLFF.

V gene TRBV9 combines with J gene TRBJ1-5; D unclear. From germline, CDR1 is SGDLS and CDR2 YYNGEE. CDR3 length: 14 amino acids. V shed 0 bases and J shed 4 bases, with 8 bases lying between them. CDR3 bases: TGTGCCAGCAGCGTAGCCCCGTATAATCAGCCCCAGCATTTT. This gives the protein CASSVAPYNQPQHF.

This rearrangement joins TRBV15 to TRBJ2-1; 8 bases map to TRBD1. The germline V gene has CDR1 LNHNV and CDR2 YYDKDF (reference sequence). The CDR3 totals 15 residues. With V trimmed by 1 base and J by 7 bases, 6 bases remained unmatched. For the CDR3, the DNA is TGTGCCACCAGCAGAGGTGGACAGGGAAGGAATGAGCAGTTCTTC. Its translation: CATSRGGQGRNEQFF.

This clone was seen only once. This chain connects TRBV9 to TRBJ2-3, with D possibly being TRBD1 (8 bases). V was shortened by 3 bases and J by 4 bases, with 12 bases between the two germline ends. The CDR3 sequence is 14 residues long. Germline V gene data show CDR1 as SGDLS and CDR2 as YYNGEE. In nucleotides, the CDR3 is TGTGCCAGCAGCGAAACAGGGGGGGCAGATACGCAGTATTTT. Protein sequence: CASSETGGADTQYF.

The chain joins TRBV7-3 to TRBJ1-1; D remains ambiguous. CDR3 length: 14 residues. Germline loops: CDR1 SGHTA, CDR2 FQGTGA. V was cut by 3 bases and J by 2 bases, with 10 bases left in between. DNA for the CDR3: TGTGCCAGCAGCTTGGCAGGAGATAACACTGAAGCTTTCTTT. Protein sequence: CASSLAGDNTEAFF.

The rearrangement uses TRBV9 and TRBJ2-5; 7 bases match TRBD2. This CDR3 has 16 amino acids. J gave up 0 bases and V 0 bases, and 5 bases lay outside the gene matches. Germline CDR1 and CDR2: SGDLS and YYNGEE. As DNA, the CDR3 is TGTGCCAGCAGCGTAGGAGTGGGGGGGTACCAAGAGACCCAGTACTTC. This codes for CASSVGVGGYQETQYF.

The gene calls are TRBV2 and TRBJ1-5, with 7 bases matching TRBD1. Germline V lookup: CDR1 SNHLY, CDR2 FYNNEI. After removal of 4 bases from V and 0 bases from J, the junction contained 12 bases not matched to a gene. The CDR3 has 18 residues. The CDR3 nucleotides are TGTGCCAGCAGTGGAGGAAGACAGGGACTATATAGCAATCAGCCCCAGCATTTT. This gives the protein CASSGGRQGLYSNQPQHF.

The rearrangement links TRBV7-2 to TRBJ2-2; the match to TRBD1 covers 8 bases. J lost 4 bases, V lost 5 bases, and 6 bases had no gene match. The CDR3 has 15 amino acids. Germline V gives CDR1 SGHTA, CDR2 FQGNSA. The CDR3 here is CASSVTGGGTGELFF. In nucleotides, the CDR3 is TGTGCCAGCAGCGTTACAGGGGGAGGCACCGGGGAGCTGTTTTTT.

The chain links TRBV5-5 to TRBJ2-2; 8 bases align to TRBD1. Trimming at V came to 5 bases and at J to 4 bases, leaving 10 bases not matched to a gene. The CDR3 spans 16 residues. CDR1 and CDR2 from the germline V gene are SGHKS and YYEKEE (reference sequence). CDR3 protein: CASSQGQDGRTGELFF. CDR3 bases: TGTGCCAGCAGTCAGGGACAGGACGGGCGCACCGGGGAGCTGTTTTTT.

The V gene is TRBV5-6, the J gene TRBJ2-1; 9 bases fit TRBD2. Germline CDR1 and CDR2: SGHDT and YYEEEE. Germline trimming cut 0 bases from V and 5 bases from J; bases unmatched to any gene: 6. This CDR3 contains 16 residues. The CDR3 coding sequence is TGTGCCAGCAGCTTGGTTCGGACTAGCGCCGACAATGAGCAGTTCTTC. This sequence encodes CASSLVRTSADNEQFF.

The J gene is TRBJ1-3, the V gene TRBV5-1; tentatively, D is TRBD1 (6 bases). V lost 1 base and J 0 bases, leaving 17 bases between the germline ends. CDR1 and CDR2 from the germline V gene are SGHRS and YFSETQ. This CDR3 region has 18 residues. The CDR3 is CASSLPLGGATSGNTIYF. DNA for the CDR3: TGCGCCAGCAGCTTGCCGCTAGGGGGGGCGACCTCTGGAAACACCATATATTTT. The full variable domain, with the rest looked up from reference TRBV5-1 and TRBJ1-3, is KAGVTQTPRYLIKTRGQQVTLSCSPISGHRSVSWYQQTPGQGLQFLFEYFSETQRNKGNFPGRFSGRQFSNSRSEMNVSTLELGDSALYLCASSLPLGGATSGNTIYFGEGSWLTVV.

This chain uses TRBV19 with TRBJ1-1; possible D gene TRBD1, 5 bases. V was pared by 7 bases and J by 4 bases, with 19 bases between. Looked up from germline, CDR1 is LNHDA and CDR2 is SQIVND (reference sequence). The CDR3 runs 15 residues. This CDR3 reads CASTLSGGRGTEAFF. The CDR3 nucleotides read TGTGCCAGTACCCTAAGTGGAGGAAGGGGCACTGAAGCTTTCTTT.

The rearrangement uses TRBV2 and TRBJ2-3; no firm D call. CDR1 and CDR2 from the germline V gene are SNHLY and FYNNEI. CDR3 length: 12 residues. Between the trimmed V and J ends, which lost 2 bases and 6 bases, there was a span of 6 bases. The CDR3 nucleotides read TGTGCCAGCAGTGAAAGGGCGGATACGCAGTATTTT. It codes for CASSERADTQYF.

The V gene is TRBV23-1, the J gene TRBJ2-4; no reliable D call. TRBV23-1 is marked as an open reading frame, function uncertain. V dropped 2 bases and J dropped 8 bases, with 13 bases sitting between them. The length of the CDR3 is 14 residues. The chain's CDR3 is CASSQNECGDIQYF. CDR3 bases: TGCGCCAGCAGTCAAAACGAATGTGGAGACATTCAGTACTTC.

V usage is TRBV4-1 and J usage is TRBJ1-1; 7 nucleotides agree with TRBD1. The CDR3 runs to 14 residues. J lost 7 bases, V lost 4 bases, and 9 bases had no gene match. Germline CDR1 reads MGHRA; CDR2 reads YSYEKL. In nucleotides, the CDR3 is TGCGCCAGCAGCCGGAGACAGGGTAACGGTGAAGCTTTCTTT. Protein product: CASSRRQGNGEAFF.

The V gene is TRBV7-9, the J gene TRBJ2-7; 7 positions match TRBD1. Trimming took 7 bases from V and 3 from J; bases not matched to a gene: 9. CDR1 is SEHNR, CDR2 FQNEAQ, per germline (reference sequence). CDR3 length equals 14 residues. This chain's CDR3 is CASTHRDSLYEQYF. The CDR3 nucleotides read TGTGCCAGCACGCACCGGGACAGCCTCTACGAGCAGTACTTC.

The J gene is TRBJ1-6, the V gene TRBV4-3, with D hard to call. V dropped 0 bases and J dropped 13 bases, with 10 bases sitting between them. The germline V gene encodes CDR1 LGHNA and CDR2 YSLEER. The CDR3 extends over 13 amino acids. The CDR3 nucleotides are TGCGCCAGCAGCCAAGAGAGTGGCTTGCCCCTCCACTTT. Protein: CASSQESGLPLHF.

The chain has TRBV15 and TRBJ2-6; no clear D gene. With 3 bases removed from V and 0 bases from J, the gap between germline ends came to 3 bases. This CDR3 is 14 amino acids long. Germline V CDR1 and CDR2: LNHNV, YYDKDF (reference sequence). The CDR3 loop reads CATSSGSGANVLTF. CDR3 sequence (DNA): TGTGCCACCAGCAGCGGCTCTGGGGCCAACGTCCTGACTTTC.

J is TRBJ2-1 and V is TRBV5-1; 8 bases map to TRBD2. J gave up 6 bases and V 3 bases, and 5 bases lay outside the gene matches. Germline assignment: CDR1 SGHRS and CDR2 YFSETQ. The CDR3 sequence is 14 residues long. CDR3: CASSWAGGINEQFF. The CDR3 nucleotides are TGCGCCAGCAGCTGGGCGGGAGGAATCAATGAGCAGTTCTTC.